The rows below give T cell receptor beta chains drawn from one sample of a study of cytotoxic CD8 clonotypes in ibrutinib-treated CLL. TCRdb keeps only in-frame clones here, not all; method: immunoSEQ multiplex PCR. The table has 150,000 to 200,000 clones, approximately 80% seen once. The sample here was PBMCs, taken after 24 months of ibrutinib treatment. The source of these receptors is a human donor with chronic lymphocytic leukemia. Both conserved end residues are part of each CDR3. A D gene is named only where the DNA matches it firmly. Expanded clones are given a class, and other clones once, few, many or no size at all.

.,.,TRBV4-3,TRBJ1-5,TGCGCCAGCAGCCAAGATCCCGGGTGGTTT,CASSQDPGWF
.,.,TRBV7-2,TRBJ2-1,TGTGCCAGCAGCTCCGGGCGGGGCAGAGAGAATGAGCAGTTCTTC,CASSSGRGRENEQFF
TRBD1,.,TRBV2,TRBJ1-2,TGTGCCAGCAGCGATATCGGGACAGGACTATATGGCTACACCTTC,CASSDIGTGLYGYTF
.,.,TRBV10-2,TRBJ1-1,TGCGCCAGTTCCTGGGGGGAGAACACTGAAGCTTTCTTT,CASSWGENTEAFF
.,.,TRBV7-9,TRBJ2-7,TGTGCCAGCAGCTTAGGAGGGGACGGATCCTACGAGCAGTACTTC,CASSLGGDGSYEQYF
TRBD2,.,TRBV7-8,TRBJ2-1,TGTGCCAGCAGCCGAACTAGCGAGGCCTACAATGAGCAGTTCTTC,CASSRTSEAYNEQFF
.,.,TRBV19,TRBJ1-5,TGTGCCAGTAGTATAGATCGAGCCGAGAATCAGCCCCAGCATTTT,CASSIDRAENQPQHF
.,.,TRBV12-1,TRBJ1-1,TGTGCCAGCAGCTTTAAGGGTAAAAACACTGAAGCTTTCTTT,CASSFKGKNTEAFF
.,.,TRBV6-1,TRBJ1-4,TGTGCCAGCAGTGAAACTCCAGGAAGTGGTGAAAAACTGTTTTTT,CASSETPGSGEKLFF
TRBD2,.,TRBV7-3,TRBJ2-7,TGTGCCAGCAGCCCCCGGACTAGCGGGACCTCCTACGAGCAGTACTTC,CASSPRTSGTSYEQYF
TRBD1,.,TRBV7-2,TRBJ2-7,TGTGCCAGCAGTCGACCTGACAGGGGGATCTACGAGCAGTACTTC,CASSRPDRGIYEQYF
.,.,TRBV7-3,TRBJ1-4,TGTGCCAGCAGCAAATCCGGGACGGGAAATGAAAAACTGTTTTTT,CASSKSGTGNEKLFF
TRBD2,.,TRBV5-1,TRBJ2-3,TGCGCCAGCAGCTTCCCTAGCGGGAAGAGCACAGATACGCAGTATTTT,CASSFPSGKSTDTQYF
.,.,TRBV5-1,TRBJ1-1,TGCGCCAGCAGCTGGGGGCAGGGAGGAGGGAACACTGAAGCTTTCTTT,CASSWGQGGGNTEAFF
.,.,TRBV18,TRBJ1-2,TGTGCCAGCTCACAATACACGGGGGCTGCTGACTATGGCTACACCTTC,CASSQYTGAADYGYTF
.,.,TRBV18,TRBJ1-5,TGTGCCAGCTCACCACCGGGGAAGAGTATAAATCAGCCCCAGCATTTT,CASSPPGKSINQPQHF
.,.,TRBV7-9,TRBJ2-5,TGTGCCAGCAGCTTATCGGGCGCCCAAGAGACCCAGTACTTC,CASSLSGAQETQYF
TRBD2,few,TRBV4-2,TRBJ2-1,TGTGCCAGCAGCCGTCATACTAGCGGGGGGAACAATGAGCAGTTCTTC,CASSRHTSGGNNEQFF
TRBD2,.,TRBV6-5,TRBJ2-1,TGTGCCAGCAGTTACCGTAGCGGGGGCCCCTACAATGAGCAGTTCTTC,CASSYRSGGPYNEQFF
TRBD1,.,TRBV18,TRBJ2-1,TGTGCCAGCTCGCCAACTCAGGGACAGCTTAGCTCCTACAATGAGCAGTTCTTC,CASSPTQGQLSSYNEQFF
TRBD2,.,TRBV4-1,TRBJ2-3,TGCGCCAGCAGCCAAGGGACTAGCGGGAGTCAATCAGATACGCAGTATTTT,CASSQGTSGSQSDTQYF
.,.,TRBV15,TRBJ2-7,TGTGCCACCAGCAGAGAACGCGGCTCGACCTACGAGCAGTACTTC,CATSRERGSTYEQYF
TRBD2,.,TRBV19,TRBJ2-3,TGTGCCAGTCGGGACTACCTGAGGTCGGGGACGCAGTATTTT,CASRDYLRSGTQYF
.,.,TRBV10-3,TRBJ1-3,TGTGCCATCAGTGTCCGAAACACCATATATTTT,CAISVRNTIYF
TRBD1,few,TRBV19,TRBJ1-1,TGTGCCAGTAGGAACAGGGGCGAGAACACTGAAGCTTTCTTT,CASRNRGENTEAFF
.,.,TRBV27,TRBJ1-4,TGTGCCAGCAGTTTGCGTCCAGATACGATTAATGAAAAACTGTTTTTT,CASSLRPDTINEKLFF
.,.,TRBV7-9,TRBJ1-4,TGTGCCAGCAGCCCCTTGGGTACCCGCACAAATGAAAAACTGTTTTTT,CASSPLGTRTNEKLFF
.,few,TRBV27,TRBJ1-3,TGTGCCAGCAGTAGACCGGGAAACACCATATATTTT,CASSRPGNTIYF
.,.,TRBV5-6,TRBJ1-2,TGTGCCAGCAGCTTGGACAGGGTAGGTGGCTACACCTTC,CASSLDRVGGYTF
TRBD1,few,TRBV27,TRBJ2-2,TGTGCCAGCAGGGGACAAGGACAGGTTAACGGGGAGCTGTTTTTT,CASRGQGQVNGELFF
TRBD1,.,TRBV18,TRBJ1-2,TGTGCCAGCTCACTAATCTCGGGACAGGGGGTCCCTAACTATGGCTACACCTTC,CASSLISGQGVPNYGYTF